This entry lists 2 T cell receptor beta chains sequenced from one sample in a study of shared clonotypes between healthy human individuals. The repertoire was sequenced with immunoSEQ multiplex PCR; TCRdb's copy has only in-frame clones and lacks some. The data show some 550,000 clones, about 96% seen once. Sequencing used naive CD4+ T cells sorted from blood. Subset reported: CD45RA+ positively selected. These receptors came from a woman in her twenties or thirties in good health.

The genes are TRBV5-1 and TRBJ1-2; D may be TRBD1 (6 bases). Germline values: CDR1 SGHRS, CDR2 YFSETQ. The V gene lost 4 bases and the J gene lost 14 bases, with 15 bases spanning the gap. The CDR3 spans 11 residues. CDR3 protein: CASSQGSGSTF. The CDR3 nucleotides read TGCGCCAGCAGCCAGGGGTCAGGCAGTACCTTC.

V gene TRBV30 combines with J gene TRBJ1-6, with TRBD1 as a possible D gene (5 bases). Per the germline V gene, CDR1 is GTSNPN and CDR2 is SVGIG (reference sequence). Trimming took 0 bases from V and 10 from J, leaving 16 bases between them. The CDR3 loop spans 15 amino acids. The CDR3 loop reads CAWSVLEGMRSPLHF. The CDR3 nucleotides read TGTGCCTGGAGTGTATTGGAGGGGATGAGGTCACCCCTCCACTTT.